The 31 T cell receptor beta chains in this list originate from one sample, sequenced in a study of shared T cell receptors in the human thymus. TCRdb's table, derived via immunoSEQ multiplex PCR, lists solely in-frame clones and lacks some. The repertoire includes about 400,000 clones, 95% of them detected once, and approximately 0.02% sits in the top ten. What was sequenced was thymocytes. These receptors originate from a human donor.

V usage is TRBV28 and J usage is TRBJ1-5; D not resolved. The V and J ends lost 2 bases and 0 bases respectively, with 5 bases between them. Germline CDR1 MDHEN, CDR2 SYDVKM. The CDR3 runs to 14 residues. Here the CDR3 DNA reads TGTGCCAGCAGTTTAATTTATAGCAATCAGCCCCAGCATTTT. It codes for CASSLIYSNQPQHF.

The V and J genes are TRBV7-8 and TRBJ2-5; 8 nucleotides agree with TRBD2. The germline CDR1 and CDR2 sequences are SGHVS and FQNEAQ. This CDR3 contains 17 residues. The junction had 9 bases not matched to a gene; V was cut back by 1 base and J by 2 bases. Written as DNA, the CDR3 is TGTGCCAGCAGCTTAGGTCCGGCTAGCGGGTTTCAAGAGACCCAGTACTTC. Translating it yields CASSLGPASGFQETQYF.

The chain links TRBV6-1 to TRBJ2-7; D is possibly TRBD1 (7 bases). The CDR3 has 16 amino acids. V was clipped by 4 bases and J by 2 bases, with 18 bases between them. Germline V gene data show CDR1 as MNHNS and CDR2 as SASEGT. CDR3 DNA sequence: TGTGCCAGCAGTGCTGGGGGGACAGCGGCGCCCTACGAGCAGTACTTC. Translated: CASSAGGTAAPYEQYF.

This chain joins TRBV28 and TRBJ1-4; D is perhaps TRBD1 (5 bases). Trimming took off 5 bases at V and 7 bases at J, with 11 bases between the two ends. The CDR3 extends over 13 amino acids. Germline values: CDR1 MDHEN, CDR2 SYDVKM. The CDR3 sequence is CASSHRGVEKLFF. CDR3 bases: TGTGCCAGCAGTCACCGGGGGGTTGAAAAACTGTTTTTT.

The chain has TRBV5-6 and TRBJ2-3; the D gene is possibly TRBD2 (6 bases). Germline V gives CDR1 SGHDT, CDR2 YYEEEE. The CDR3 contains 16 residues. The germline V and J ends were trimmed by 0 bases and 2 bases, with 13 bases remaining between them. The CDR3 reads CASSLEARGDTDTQYF. CDR3 in DNA: TGTGCCAGCAGCTTGGAGGCGCGGGGAGACACAGATACGCAGTATTTT.

The chain combines TRBV28 with TRBJ1-4, with TRBD1 identical over 9 bases. Trimming took 4 bases from V and 7 from J; bases not matched to a gene: 13. Germline V gives CDR1 MDHEN, CDR2 SYDVKM. The CDR3 runs 17 residues. CDR3 region: CASSSGQGRGLSEKLFF. For the CDR3, the DNA is TGTGCCAGCAGTTCAGGACAGGGGAGGGGCTTGAGTGAAAAACTGTTTTTT.

The chain joins TRBV11-2 to TRBJ2-7; weak D call: TRBD2 (7 bases). V was cut by 5 bases and J by 3 bases, with 29 bases left in between. CDR3 length: 19 amino acids. CDR1 SGHAT and CDR2 FQNNGV come from the germline V gene. In DNA form, the CDR3 reads TGTGCCAGCAGCCCCCCGGGAAGGGAGGACCCGGGGGGCGTCTACGAGCAGTACTTC. Residues: CASSPPGREDPGGVYEQYF.

J is TRBJ2-5 and V is TRBV14; 8 bases are a match to TRBD2. This CDR3 contains 15 residues. Trimming removed 1 base from V and 3 bases from J; junction bases left unmatched: 4. Looked up from germline, CDR1 is SGHDN and CDR2 is FVKESK. CDR3 sequence reads: CASSQAGGGKETQYF. The CDR3 DNA follows: TGTGCCAGCAGCCAAGCGGGAGGGGGTAAAGAGACCCAGTACTTC.

This clone was detected only once. V usage is TRBV18 and J usage is TRBJ2-5; D is undetermined. The V and J ends lost 0 bases and 5 bases respectively, with 7 bases between them. The CDR3 totals 13 residues. Germline V gives CDR1 KGHSH, CDR2 LQKENI. The CDR3 loop is CASSPPTEETQYF. The CDR3 DNA follows: TGTGCCAGCTCACCACCTACGGAGGAGACCCAGTACTTC.

The chain carries TRBV30 and TRBJ2-1; perhaps TRBD1 as D (5 bases). Germline CDR1 GTSNPN, CDR2 SVGIG (reference sequence). This CDR3 region has 14 residues. Trimming cost V 2 bases and J 2 bases, with 10 bases left between them. CDR3 sequence reads: CAWSFADTYNEQFF. CDR3 sequence (DNA): TGTGCCTGGAGTTTTGCGGACACCTACAATGAGCAGTTCTTC.

CDR3 loop: CASSLKRGGPQETQYF. The CDR3, as DNA: TGTGCCAGCAGTTTAAAGCGGGGGGGCCCACAAGAGACCCAGTACTTC. V gene TRBV27 combines with J gene TRBJ2-5; 10 bases line up with TRBD2. Unmatched junction bases numbered 5, after V lost 2 bases and J lost 2 bases. This CDR3 contains 16 residues. From germline, CDR1 is MNHEY and CDR2 SMNVEV (reference sequence).

The chain couples TRBV27 to TRBJ2-2, with 9 nucleotides matching TRBD2. Per the germline V gene, CDR1 is MNHEY and CDR2 is SMNVEV (reference sequence). V gave up 6 bases and J gave up 4 bases; unmatched junction bases: 21. CDR3 length: 20 residues. The CDR3 nucleotides read TGTGCCAGCAGCCACCATGGGATGGCGGGAGGGATACGTAGCACCGGGGAGCTGTTTTTT. Translated, it gives CASSHHGMAGGIRSTGELFF.

J is TRBJ1-1 and V is TRBV5-1; 7 bases map to TRBD1. This CDR3 contains 16 residues. J was trimmed by 0 bases and V by 4 bases; bases with no gene match: 9. CDR1 is SGHRS, CDR2 YFSETQ, per germline. This CDR3 reads CASSVQGSSMNTEAFF. CDR3 DNA: TGCGCCAGCAGCGTACAGGGGTCCTCTATGAACACTGAAGCTTTCTTT.

This clone was seen a single time. The chain has TRBV29-1 and TRBJ1-4, with no clear D. The V end lost 5 bases, the J end lost 10 bases, and 20 bases lay between the germline ends. The CDR3 is 14 residues long. CDR1 and CDR2 from the germline V gene are SQVTM and ANQGSEA. The CDR3 sequence: CSVYAESESGKLFF. The CDR3 nucleotides read TGCAGCGTTTACGCCGAGTCCGAATCCGGAAAACTGTTTTTT.

The rearrangement joins TRBV10-3 to TRBJ1-5, with D unresolved. The CDR3 has 17 amino acids. Germline CDR1 ENHRY, CDR2 SYGVKD. Trimming pared 0 bases from V and 0 bases from J, leaving 12 bases between. CDR3 sequence (DNA): TGTGCCATCAGTGAGTCGAGGGTCCCCTATAGCAATCAGCCCCAGCATTTT. It translates to CAISESRVPYSNQPQHF.

The chain employs TRBV6-1 and TRBJ1-2, with D perhaps TRBD1 (6 bases). V was trimmed by 10 bases and J by 5 bases, leaving 17 bases between them. From germline, CDR1 is MNHNS and CDR2 SASEGT. This CDR3 has 13 amino acids. CDR3 protein: CATIQGEGYGYTF. The CDR3 DNA sequence: TGTGCCACCATACAGGGCGAAGGGTATGGCTACACCTTC.

The chain carries TRBV2 and TRBJ2-3; D possibly corresponds to TRBD1 (9 bases). Germline CDR1 and CDR2: SNHLY and FYNNEI. With 8 bases removed from V and 0 bases from J, the gap between germline ends came to 21 bases. This CDR3 comprises 17 residues. The DNA for the CDR3 is TGTGCCAGCTGGACAGGGGTAGCGGGACCTAGCACAGATACGCAGTATTTT. It translates to CASWTGVAGPSTDTQYF.

V is TRBV28 and J is TRBJ2-7, with TRBD1 matching 10 bases. In germline, CDR1 is MDHEN, CDR2 SYDVKM. Losses at the gene ends were 3 bases for V and 6 bases for J; bases not matched to a gene: 8. The CDR3 has 15 amino acids. This CDR3 reads CASSLRQGAFCEQYF. DNA of the CDR3: TGTGCCAGCAGTTTGAGACAGGGGGCTTTCTGCGAGCAGTACTTC.

The J gene is TRBJ2-2, the V gene TRBV28; the D gene is possibly TRBD1 (6 bases). Germline CDR1 reads MDHEN; CDR2 reads SYDVKM. V was trimmed by 6 bases and J by 6 bases, leaving 29 bases between them. The CDR3 covers 19 residues. CDR3 coding DNA: TGTGCCAGCAGAAAGATCCGGGTCCTCACCGGGACATTACCCGGGGAGCTGTTTTTT. Translating gives CASRKIRVLTGTLPGELFF.

The chain recombines TRBV28 with TRBJ1-4; unclear D gene. Trimming took 5 bases from V and 5 from J, leaving 12 bases between them. This CDR3 region has 14 residues. The germline CDR1 and CDR2 sequences are MDHEN and SYDVKM. The CDR3 protein is CASSPHGVNEKLFF. CDR3 DNA: TGTGCCAGCAGTCCCCACGGGGTGAATGAAAAACTGTTTTTT.

The chain has TRBV9 and TRBJ2-1; D tentatively fits TRBD1 or TRBD2 (5 bases each). Per the germline V gene, CDR1 is SGDLS and CDR2 is YYNGEE. Trimming stripped 0 bases from V and 4 bases from J, with 11 bases between. CDR3 length: 15 residues. This chain's CDR3 is CASSVGGPSYNEQFF. In DNA form, the CDR3 reads TGTGCCAGCAGCGTAGGGGGACCATCTTACAATGAGCAGTTCTTC.

This clone appeared a few times. This chain joins TRBV4-1 and TRBJ1-1; no firm D call. V lost 1 base to trimming and J lost 7 bases, with 4 bases between them. Germline CDR1 and CDR2: MGHRA and YSYEKL. This CDR3 has 11 amino acids. The CDR3 nucleotides read TGCGCCAGCAGCCAAGGTCTTGAAGCTTTCTTT. It translates to CASSQGLEAFF.

The genes are TRBV27 and TRBJ2-7, with TRBD2 matching 9 bases. From germline, CDR1 is MNHEY and CDR2 SMNVEV (reference sequence). Germline trimming cut 2 bases from V and 5 bases from J; bases unmatched to any gene: 7. This CDR3 spans 15 amino acids. The CDR3 spells CASSLIAGVWNEQYF. The CDR3 coding sequence is TGTGCCAGCAGTTTAATAGCGGGAGTTTGGAACGAGCAGTACTTC.

The chain couples TRBV5-6 to TRBJ2-1; possible D gene TRBD2, 7 bases. The V gene lost 0 bases and the J gene lost 7 bases, with 14 bases spanning the gap. This CDR3 comprises 15 residues. The V gene's germline CDR1 is SGHDT and CDR2 YYEEEE. The DNA of the CDR3 is TGTGCCAGCAGCTTGGCGGGGGGCAGATGGAATGAGCAGTTCTTC. This codes for CASSLAGGRWNEQFF.

This sequence joins TRBV7-3 and TRBJ1-2; TRBD1 might be the D (6 bases). V lost 5 bases to trimming and J lost 9 bases, with 10 bases between them. The CDR3 is 11 residues long. CDR1 and CDR2 (germline): SGHTA, FQGTGA. The CDR3 sequence is CASSLQGCYTF. The CDR3 nucleotides read TGTGCCAGCAGCCTACAGGGCTGCTACACCTTC.

The genes are TRBV11-2 and TRBJ2-1, with D unresolved. Germline loops: CDR1 SGHAT, CDR2 FQNNGV. Deletions cut 0 bases from V and 2 bases from J, with 8 bases between. The CDR3 consists of 15 residues. CDR3 sequence: CASSLEFATYNEQFF. The CDR3 nucleotides read TGTGCCAGCAGCTTAGAGTTCGCCACCTACAATGAGCAGTTCTTC.

This rearrangement joins TRBV5-1 to TRBJ1-2; no definite D call. From germline, CDR1 is SGHRS and CDR2 YFSETQ. The CDR3 is 14 amino acids. The CDR3 bases are TGCGCGACTTCCCCAGGAAAATATAACTATGGCTACACCTTC. Its translation: CATSPGKYNYGYTF.

A note on this clone: Likely a read error: the CDR3 ends without its conserved phenylalanine or tryptophan. The DNA is omitted, as the CDR3 cannot be located on it reliably, and the CDR3 follows TCRdb's listing. V gene TRBV10-2 combines with J gene TRBJ2-7; the D call in the table, TRBD2, was not verified against the DNA. Germline lookup yields CDR1 WSHSY and CDR2 SAAADI. The CDR3 length is 14 residues, termini included. The CDR3 is CASSTSGTSGAKGL.

The chain carries TRBV10-3 and TRBJ2-1, with D perhaps matching TRBD2 (6 bases). Per germline, CDR1 ENHRY and CDR2 SYGVKD. V lost 5 bases and J 6 bases, leaving 11 bases between the germline ends. The CDR3 consists of 13 residues. CDR3 in amino acids: CAISTPGGNEQFF. The CDR3 DNA sequence: TGTGCCATCAGTACCCCCGGGGGCAATGAGCAGTTCTTC.

V and J are TRBV6-6 and TRBJ1-1; D might be TRBD1 (6 bases). V lost 6 bases and J 1 base, leaving 12 bases between the germline ends. This CDR3 has 14 residues. Germline values: CDR1 MNHNY, CDR2 SVGAGI (reference sequence). Here the CDR3 reads CASSRTGKNTEAFF. As DNA, the CDR3 is TGTGCCAGCAGCCGAACAGGGAAGAACACTGAAGCTTTCTTT.

This clone was seen a few times. The J gene is TRBJ1-5, the V gene TRBV19, with 7 bases identical to TRBD1. Losses at the gene ends were 11 bases for V and 4 bases for J; bases not matched to a gene: 11. The CDR3 sequence is 14 residues long. Germline V lookup: CDR1 LNHDA, CDR2 SQIVND (reference sequence). Here the CDR3 reads CAARRQGENQPQHF. As DNA, the CDR3 is TGTGCCGCTCGCCGACAGGGTGAGAATCAGCCCCAGCATTTT.